The 10 T cell receptor beta chains below were found in one sample sequenced in a study of PD-L1 blockade in urothelial cancer. As for time point: pretreatment peripheral blood. Produced via immunoSEQ multiplex PCR; TCRdb's table is partial and in-frame only. The sample has 60,000 to 70,000 clones; 70% to 90% are singletons. Sequencing was performed on PBMCs, taken around atezolizumab (anti-PD-L1) treatment. These receptor sequences come from a man between 65 and 80 years old with urothelial cancer.

This rearrangement joins TRBV28 to TRBJ1-5, with unresolved D. The germline V gene encodes CDR1 MDHEN and CDR2 SYDVKM. V shed 2 bases and J shed 4 bases, with 12 bases lying between them. The CDR3 is 15 amino acids. In nucleotides, the CDR3 is TGTGCCAGCAGTTTAACAGTAACGGGAAATCAGCCCCAGCATTTT. This codes for CASSLTVTGNQPQHF.

The CDR3 loop reads CASSPGLAAGELFF. The CDR3 nucleotides read TGTGCCAGCAGCCCGGGACTAGCGGCCGGGGAGCTGTTTTTT. This sequence joins TRBV7-3 and TRBJ2-2; 11 bases line up with TRBD2. The ends lost 5 bases at V and 6 bases at J; junction bases unmatched: 2. The CDR3 is 14 amino acids. Germline values: CDR1 SGHTA, CDR2 FQGTGA.

This chain uses TRBV5-8 with TRBJ2-7, with TRBD1 matching over 7 bases. CDR3 length equals 13 residues. Germline V gene data show CDR1 as SGHTS and CDR2 as YDEGEE. The J segment lost 5 bases and the V segment lost 6 bases, leaving 8 bases of the junction unmatched. This CDR3 is CASNPGGPNEQYF. The CDR3 coding sequence is TGTGCCAGCAACCCAGGGGGTCCCAACGAGCAGTACTTC.

This clone is a singleton in its sample. This chain connects TRBV5-8 to TRBJ2-7; D may be TRBD1 (5 bases). This CDR3 is 16 amino acids long. Germline values: CDR1 SGHTS, CDR2 YDEGEE. V gave up 1 base and J gave up 2 bases, with 16 bases separating them. The CDR3 protein is CASSLFTGFFPYEQYF. CDR3 nucleotides: TGTGCCAGCAGCTTGTTTACAGGATTCTTTCCCTACGAGCAGTACTTC.

The chain joins TRBV4-3 to TRBJ2-7; maybe TRBD2 (6 bases). The germline V and J ends were trimmed by 0 bases and 5 bases, with 17 bases remaining between them. The germline V gene has CDR1 LGHNA and CDR2 YSLEER. CDR3 length: 16 residues. The CDR3 nucleotides read TGCGCCAGCAGCCAAGATGGAACGGGAGACTACCACGAGCAGTACTTC. Residues: CASSQDGTGDYHEQYF.

Judged by abundance, this clone is medium-sized. The rearrangement joins TRBV2 to TRBJ2-1, with D perhaps matching TRBD2 (5 bases). Between the trimmed V and J ends, which lost 6 bases and 0 bases, there was a span of 12 bases. Germline CDR1 reads SNHLY; CDR2 reads FYNNEI. The CDR3 totals 15 residues. The CDR3 spells CASSQSGSSYNEQFF. DNA for the CDR3: TGTGCCAGCAGCCAGAGTGGGAGCTCCTACAATGAGCAGTTCTTC.

In this sample, this clone turned up a few times. This chain joins TRBV9 and TRBJ1-1, with D perhaps TRBD1 (5 bases). The CDR3 loop spans 13 amino acids. V lost 0 bases and J lost 6, with 9 bases in between. The germline V gene encodes CDR1 SGDLS and CDR2 YYNGEE. The CDR3 DNA sequence: TGTGCCAGCAGCGTAGGCGAACAGGCTGAAGCTTTCTTT. The encoded protein is CASSVGEQAEAFF.

The chain joins TRBV7-8 to TRBJ2-1, with D perhaps TRBD1 (6 bases). The ends were cut back, 1 base at V and 7 bases at J, with 11 bases in the middle. The CDR3 has 14 residues. Germline lookup yields CDR1 SGHVS and CDR2 FQNEAQ. The CDR3 DNA reads as TGTGCCAGCAGCTTAGATCTGGGGGCGAATGAGCAGTTCTTC. This translates into CASSLDLGANEQFF.

The genes are TRBV4-1 and TRBJ2-1; D possibly corresponds to TRBD2 (6 bases). V was cut by 4 bases and J by 1 base, with 14 bases left in between. The length of the CDR3 is 16 residues. Germline CDR1 is MGHRA and CDR2 is YSYEKL. The DNA of the CDR3 is TGCGCCAGCAGCCCCAGGACGGGAGTTTCCTACAATGAGCAGTTCTTC. It is translated as CASSPRTGVSYNEQFF.

This chain joins TRBV4-1 and TRBJ2-3, with 7 positions matching TRBD2. Germline assignment: CDR1 MGHRA and CDR2 YSYEKL. The CDR3 consists of 15 residues. Trimming cost V 2 bases and J 4 bases; bases outside gene matches: 6. The CDR3 loop reads CASSQRLADADTQYF. The DNA of the CDR3 is TGCGCCAGCAGCCAAAGACTAGCCGACGCAGATACGCAGTATTTT.